This TCR beta chain was identified during a study of T cells after yellow fever vaccination. TCRdb re-called the 5' RACE reads with MiXCR, one entry per CDR3 protein. This table holds approximately 300,000 distinct CDR3 sequences, 6.8% found once. V gave up 1 base and J gave up 5 bases, with 15 bases separating them. The CDR3 is 15 residues long. Germline CDR1 DFQATT, CDR2 SNEGSKA (reference sequence). The material sequenced was PBMCs, taken approximately 47 days after the first yellow fever vaccination. The gene calls are TRBV20-1 and TRBJ1-5; possibly TRBD1 for D (6 bases). This clonotype was obtained from a man younger than 30 who received the YFV17D yellow fever vaccine. The CDR3 reads CSARGKITGHQPQHF. In nucleotides, the CDR3 is TGCAGTGCTAGAGGGAAAATAACAGGGCATCAGCCCCAGCATTTT.